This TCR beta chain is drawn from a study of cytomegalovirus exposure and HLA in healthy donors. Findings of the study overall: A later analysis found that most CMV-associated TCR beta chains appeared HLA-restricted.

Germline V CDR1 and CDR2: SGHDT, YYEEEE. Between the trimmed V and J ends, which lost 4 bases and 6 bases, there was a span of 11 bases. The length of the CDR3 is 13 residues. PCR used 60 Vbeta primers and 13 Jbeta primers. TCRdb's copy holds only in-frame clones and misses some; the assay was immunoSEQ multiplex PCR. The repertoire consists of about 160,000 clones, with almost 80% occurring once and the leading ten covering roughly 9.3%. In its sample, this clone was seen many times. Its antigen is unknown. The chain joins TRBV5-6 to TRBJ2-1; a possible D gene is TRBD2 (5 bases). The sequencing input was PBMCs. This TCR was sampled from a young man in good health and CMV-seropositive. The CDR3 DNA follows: TGTGCCAGCAGCAAGGACTTTTTCAATGAGCAGTTCTTC. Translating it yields CASSKDFFNEQFF.